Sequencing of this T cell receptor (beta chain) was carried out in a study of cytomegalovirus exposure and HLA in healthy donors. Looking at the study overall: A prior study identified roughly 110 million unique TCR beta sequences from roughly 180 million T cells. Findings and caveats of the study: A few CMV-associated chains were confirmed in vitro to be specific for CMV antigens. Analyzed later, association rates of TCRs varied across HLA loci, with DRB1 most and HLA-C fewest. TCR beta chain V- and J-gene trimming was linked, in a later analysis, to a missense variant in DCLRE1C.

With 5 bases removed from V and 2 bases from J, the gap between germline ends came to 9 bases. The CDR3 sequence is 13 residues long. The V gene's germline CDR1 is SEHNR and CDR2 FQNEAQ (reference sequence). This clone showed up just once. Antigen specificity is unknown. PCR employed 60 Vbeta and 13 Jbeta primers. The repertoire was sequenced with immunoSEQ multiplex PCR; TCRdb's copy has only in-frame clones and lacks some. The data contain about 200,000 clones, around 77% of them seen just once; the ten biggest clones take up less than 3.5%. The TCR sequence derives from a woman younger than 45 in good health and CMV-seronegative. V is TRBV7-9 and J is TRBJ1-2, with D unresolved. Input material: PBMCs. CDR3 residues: CASSRRGNYGYTF. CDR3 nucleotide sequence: TGTGCCAGCAGCCGAAGAGGCAACTATGGCTACACCTTC.